This T cell receptor (beta chain) is from a study of blood T cell repertoires in COVID-19. Study-level information: Sites across the United States, Italy and Spain contributed samples from acute and convalescent COVID-19. PBMCs, B-cell-depleted T cells, or T cells provided the cDNA or gDNA that made up the material.

In germline, CDR1 is MNHEY, CDR2 SMNVEV (reference sequence). The CDR3 is made up of 16 amino acids. Trimming stripped 3 bases from V and 6 bases from J, with 15 bases between. Source study methods: From reference gene primer amplification, estimates of nucleated cell counts were derived. Assay: immunoSEQ multiplex PCR; the TCRdb copy retains only in-frame clones and omits some. V and J calls and clone size are those listed in that table; D and trimming were worked out from the DNA. The sample has about 200,000 clones; approximately 86% are singletons. This sequence originates from a man in his 60s with acute or convalescent COVID-19. This rearrangement joins TRBV27 to TRBJ1-6; D is ambiguous. Sequencing was done on a sample of peripheral blood. The CDR3 nucleotides are TGTGCCAGCAGTTTGTACAAGGAGGTGGCTAATTCACCCCTCCACTTT. Translating gives CASSLYKEVANSPLHF.